This T cell receptor beta chain is drawn from a study of a mutant IDH1 vaccine in newly diagnosed glioma. The length of the CDR3 is 17 residues. The V gene lost 0 bases and the J gene lost 0 bases, with 14 bases spanning the gap. Germline CDR1 reads LGHNA; CDR2 reads YNFKEQ. Measured with immunoSEQ multiplex PCR; TCRdb has only the in-frame clones, and not every one. Of about 54,000 clones detected, roughly 80% appear once; the ten largest clones hold approximately 19%. Documented time point: baseline, week 1 (first vaccination visit). Treatment denoted: pre-vaccination baseline after standard-of-care therapy.

This receptor was obtained from a man younger than 30 with glioma. The sample here was PBMCs, taken from a glioma patient treated with radiotherapy, temozolomide or both. V is TRBV4-2 and J is TRBJ1-1; tentative D call: TRBD1 (5 bases). CDR3 loop: CASSQDRGTVMNTEAFF. In nucleotides, the CDR3 is TGTGCCAGCAGCCAAGATAGGGGAACAGTCATGAACACTGAAGCTTTCTTT.